These T cell receptor beta chains were read from a single sample in a study of shared clonotypes between healthy human individuals. Generated by immunoSEQ multiplex PCR, the TCRdb table keeps only in-frame clones and is missing some. The repertoire includes roughly 2.2 million clones, 85% to 95% of them detected once, and about 0.41% sits in the top ten. Sequencing used naive CD4+ T cells from PBMCs. The receptors were sampled from a man between 18 and 29 years old in good health. Some clones in this sample may be carry-over from other donors' samples. The CDR3 runs from the conserved cysteine through the conserved F or W. The D gene is left open where the match is weak. Clone size, where shown, is once, few, many, or a class for clones that have expanded.

DNA: TGTGCCAGCAGTGAAGCCCGGACTAGCGGGGGGGATACGCAGTATTTT
CDR3: CASSEARTSGGDTQYF
D: TRBD2
J: TRBJ2-3
size: few
V: TRBV6-1

DNA: TGTGCCATCAGTGAGGGTGGCGGCCTTGGCGAAAAACTGTTTTTT
CDR3: CAISEGGGLGEKLFF
D: NA
J: TRBJ1-4
size: NA
V: TRBV10-3

DNA: TGTGCCAGTAGCGACAGCCGGGGGGATGAAAAACTGTTTTTT
CDR3: CASSDSRGDEKLFF
D: NA
J: TRBJ1-4
size: NA
V: TRBV19

DNA: TGTGCCAGCAGCTCAGGGGGCACCGGGGAGCTGTTTTTT
CDR3: CASSSGGTGELFF
D: TRBD1
J: TRBJ2-2
size: NA
V: TRBV28

DNA: TGTGCCAGCAGTTTAAAGGGGGGCGGAGGCTACACCTTC
CDR3: CASSLKGGGGYTF
D: NA
J: TRBJ1-2
size: NA
V: TRBV28

DNA: TGTGCCAGCAGTACCACAGCGGGGGCCGCCTACGAGCAGTACTTC
CDR3: CASSTTAGAAYEQYF
D: TRBD2
J: TRBJ2-7
size: NA
V: TRBV28

DNA: TGTGCCAGCAGCTTGGAGCTTAATCAGCCCCAGCATTTT
CDR3: CASSLELNQPQHF
D: NA
J: TRBJ1-5
size: few
V: TRBV5-6

DNA: TGCGCCAGCAGCCAAGGATGGGGTGACAGGAAAGCAAGGGGCTACACCTTC
CDR3: CASSQGWGDRKARGYTF
D: NA
J: TRBJ1-2
size: once
V: TRBV4-1

DNA: TGTGCCAGCAGTTCCCAAATGGGGAGGGAAGAGCAGTACTTC
CDR3: CASSSQMGREEQYF
D: TRBD2
J: TRBJ2-7
size: NA
V: TRBV6-5

DNA: TGTGCCAGCAGCGTAGCCCCGGGCAGTGGGGAAAAACTGTTTTTT
CDR3: CASSVAPGSGEKLFF
D: NA
J: TRBJ1-4
size: NA
V: TRBV9

DNA: TGTGCCAGCAGCCGCGGGACTAGCGGGACGTATAACCAGTTCTTC
CDR3: CASSRGTSGTYNQFF
D: TRBD2
J: TRBJ2-1
size: NA
V: TRBV5-8

DNA: TGTGCCAGTAGTAGGCAAGGACAGAACTATGGCTACACCTTC
CDR3: CASSRQGQNYGYTF
D: NA
J: TRBJ1-2
size: NA
V: TRBV19

DNA: TGTGCCAGCAGCGGGCCAGGAACGCAGCCCCAGCATTTT
CDR3: CASSGPGTQPQHF
D: NA
J: TRBJ1-5
size: NA
V: TRBV11-2

DNA: TGTGCCAGCAGCTTAGAGCAGGGGGCAGTTGGGAATGAGCAGTTCTTC
CDR3: CASSLEQGAVGNEQFF
D: TRBD1
J: TRBJ2-1
size: NA
V: TRBV7-2

DNA: TGCAGCGTCGGAGGGACTAGCGGCTTATATACGCAGTATTTT
CDR3: CSVGGTSGLYTQYF
D: TRBD2
J: TRBJ2-3
size: NA
V: TRBV29-1

DNA: TGCGCCAGCAGCTTGGCCGGACTAGCGGGAGATAATTACAATGAGCAGTTCTTC
CDR3: CASSLAGLAGDNYNEQFF
D: TRBD2
J: TRBJ2-1
size: NA
V: TRBV5-1

DNA: TGTGCCAGCGTTCGACAGGGAGCGTACGAGCAGTACTTC
CDR3: CASVRQGAYEQYF
D: TRBD1
J: TRBJ2-7
size: NA
V: TRBV6-1

DNA: TGTGCCAGCATTACCGGGGCTAGCGGGAGGGCCGGGGGCCGAAATGAGCAGTTCTTC
CDR3: CASITGASGRAGGRNEQFF
D: TRBD2
J: TRBJ2-1
size: NA
V: TRBV5-6

DNA: TGTGCCAGCAGGACAATCTCCGAGCAGTACTTC
CDR3: CASRTISEQYF
D: NA
J: TRBJ2-7
size: NA
V: TRBV28

DNA: TGTGCCAGCTCACAGTTGGCGGTTGAGCAGTTCTTC
CDR3: CASSQLAVEQFF
D: NA
J: TRBJ2-1
size: NA
V: TRBV18

DNA: TGTGCCAGCAGGGAAGAGACAGGGGGCCGAAATCAGCCCCAGCATTTT
CDR3: CASREETGGRNQPQHF
D: TRBD1
J: TRBJ1-5
size: NA
V: TRBV2

DNA: TGTGCCAGCAGCTTGAACCCCGAGACCCAGTACTTC
CDR3: CASSLNPETQYF
D: NA
J: TRBJ2-5
size: once
V: TRBV5-6

DNA: TGTGCCAGCAGTTCAGCAACGCCCAAAGGCAGGCTCAATGAGCAGTTCTTC
CDR3: CASSSATPKGRLNEQFF
D: NA
J: TRBJ2-1
size: NA
V: TRBV28

DNA: TGTGCCAGCAGCGTATGGGGAGCAGGAAACACCATATATTTT
CDR3: CASSVWGAGNTIYF
D: NA
J: TRBJ1-3
size: NA
V: TRBV9

DNA: TGTGCCAGCTCACCCTCGGCCGGGAATGGAGAGACCCAGTACTTC
CDR3: CASSPSAGNGETQYF
D: NA
J: TRBJ2-5
size: NA
V: TRBV18

DNA: TGTGCCAGCAGCTTAGCGGCAGGTGTAAGCACTGAAGCTTTCTTT
CDR3: CASSLAAGVSTEAFF
D: NA
J: TRBJ1-1
size: NA
V: TRBV11-2

DNA: TGTGCCAGCAGGAGGACCCAGGCCTACTACGAGCAGTACTTC
CDR3: CASRRTQAYYEQYF
D: NA
J: TRBJ2-7
size: NA
V: TRBV6-5

DNA: TGTGCCAGCAGTTTGACTAGCAGCTACAATGAGCAGTTCTTC
CDR3: CASSLTSSYNEQFF
D: TRBD2
J: TRBJ2-1
size: NA
V: TRBV28

DNA: TGCGCCAGCAGCCCCGTGACTAGCGGGAGGCGCATTGAGCAGTTCTTC
CDR3: CASSPVTSGRRIEQFF
D: TRBD2
J: TRBJ2-1
size: NA
V: TRBV4-3

DNA: TGTGCCAGCAGTTCCGCAGGGTTAGGCGAGACCCAGTACTTC
CDR3: CASSSAGLGETQYF
D: NA
J: TRBJ2-5
size: NA
V: TRBV6-5

DNA: TGTGCCAGCAGTTTATTTCTCTGGCAGGGAAGCACTGAAGCTTTCTTT
CDR3: CASSLFLWQGSTEAFF
D: NA
J: TRBJ1-1
size: NA
V: TRBV28

DNA: TGCGCCAGCAGCTTGGGTGGGGTTGTTACTGAAGCTTTCTTT
CDR3: CASSLGGVVTEAFF
D: NA
J: TRBJ1-1
size: NA
V: TRBV5-1

DNA: TGTGCCAGCAGTTACGAGGGCGGGAGCGCCGTCGGTGAGCAGTTCTTC
CDR3: CASSYEGGSAVGEQFF
D: TRBD2
J: TRBJ2-1
size: NA
V: TRBV6-5

DNA: TGTGCCAGCAGCGTAGGGACCAATTTAGGAGAGCAGTACTTC
CDR3: CASSVGTNLGEQYF
D: NA
J: TRBJ2-7
size: once
V: TRBV9

DNA: TGTGCCAGCAGCAGAGAGGGTCTAGCGGGATTGTCCGAGCAGTACTTC
CDR3: CASSREGLAGLSEQYF
D: TRBD2
J: TRBJ2-7
size: NA
V: TRBV9

DNA: TGTGCCAGCGCTTTGGGGGGGACCAGGGATACGCAGTATTTT
CDR3: CASALGGTRDTQYF
D: TRBD2
J: TRBJ2-3
size: NA
V: TRBV7-3

DNA: TGTGCCAGCAGCCCCACCCCCAGCAGGGAGGAGACCCAGTACTTC
CDR3: CASSPTPSREETQYF
D: NA
J: TRBJ2-5
size: NA
V: TRBV11-2

DNA: TGTGCCAGCAGTTCGACAGGGGTTGCCACTGAAGCTTTCTTT
CDR3: CASSSTGVATEAFF
D: TRBD1
J: TRBJ1-1
size: once
V: TRBV28

DNA: TGCGCCAGCGCACAACCTGGGACTAGCGGGCGCTCCTACAATGAGCAGTTCTTC
CDR3: CASAQPGTSGRSYNEQFF
D: TRBD2
J: TRBJ2-1
size: NA
V: TRBV4-1

DNA: TGTGCCAGCAGCTTAGCAGGGTACTATAGCAATCAGCCCCAGCATTTT
CDR3: CASSLAGYYSNQPQHF
D: NA
J: TRBJ1-5
size: NA
V: TRBV7-8

DNA: TGCGCCAGCAGCCAGACTAGGGAGAACACCGGGGAGCTGTTTTTT
CDR3: CASSQTRENTGELFF
D: NA
J: TRBJ2-2
size: NA
V: TRBV5-1

DNA: TGTGCCAGCAGCCGAGGCGGTTATAGCTCCTACGAGCAGTACTTC
CDR3: CASSRGGYSSYEQYF
D: NA
J: TRBJ2-7
size: NA
V: TRBV28

DNA: TGTGCCAGCAGGACCCCCGGCGGGGTCCAGTACTTC
CDR3: CASRTPGGVQYF
D: NA
J: TRBJ2-7
size: NA
V: TRBV28

DNA: TGTGCCAGCAGTTTTTACGGCGAGTCCTACGAGCAGTACTTC
CDR3: CASSFYGESYEQYF
D: NA
J: TRBJ2-7
size: NA
V: TRBV28

DNA: TGTGCCAGCAGCGTAACTAGTGGGTTAGGTGAGCAGTTCTTC
CDR3: CASSVTSGLGEQFF
D: NA
J: TRBJ2-1
size: NA
V: TRBV11-2

DNA: TGTGCCAGCAGCGAAACTAGCGGGAGGTCCTACGAGCAGTACTTC
CDR3: CASSETSGRSYEQYF
D: TRBD2
J: TRBJ2-7
size: NA
V: TRBV7-3

DNA: TGTGCCAGCACCCAAACGGGCCTGACCTATGGCTACACCTTC
CDR3: CASTQTGLTYGYTF
D: NA
J: TRBJ1-2
size: NA
V: TRBV2

DNA: TGTGCCACCAGTTATCGGGTTGTCGGCACAGATACGCAGTATTTT
CDR3: CATSYRVVGTDTQYF
D: NA
J: TRBJ2-3
size: NA
V: TRBV15

DNA: TGTGCCAGCAGCCGCGGAGATGAGCAGTTCTTC
CDR3: CASSRGDEQFF
D: NA
J: TRBJ2-1
size: NA
V: TRBV7-2